The T cell receptor beta chain under discussion was sequenced for a study of vaccination and CD4 T cells after COVID-19. Study results and caveats: Spike mono-reactivity was the property of 304 of 307 vaccine-specific clones in convalescent patients.

Concerning this clonotype itself: Its antigen is undetermined.

Cultured CD4+ T-cell DNA underwent Oncomine TCR Beta short-read sequencing. MiXCR was run by TCRdb on the PCR reads, yielding one entry per CDR3 protein. Of around 6,300 distinct CDR3 sequences listed, 75% to 85% are singletons. Germline assignment: CDR1 MNHNS and CDR2 SASEGT. V was clipped by 10 bases and J by 4 bases, with 19 bases between them. This CDR3 is 14 amino acids long. Described treatment: roughly 10-day PBMC culture with coronavirus spike peptide pools or control peptides (ViraFEST assay). This clonotype was obtained from a human donor who had recovered from COVID-19. Sequencing was carried out using CD4+ T cells from blood, cultured in vitro. The chain recombines TRBV6-1 with TRBJ1-2; D possibly corresponds to TRBD1 (6 bases). The CDR3 coding sequence is TGTGCCACCCGCGTTGGGGGCGCCGGCTATGGCTACACCTTC. This encodes CATRVGGAGYGYTF.